The 10 T cell receptor beta chains presented below share a single source sample, sequenced in a study of T cell responses to AZD1222 COVID-19 vaccine. Sequencing was performed with immunoSEQ multiplex PCR; in TCRdb, only in-frame clones are kept and a portion is missing. The sample holds about 120,000 clones, over 80% seen once. Sequenced here: peripheral blood, sampled on day 0 of AZD1222 vaccination. Receptors originate from an adult in good health.

V gene TRBV5-6 combines with J gene TRBJ1-2; D not certain. Germline values: CDR1 SGHDT, CDR2 YYEEEE. The CDR3 has 13 amino acids. The V and J ends lost 0 bases and 0 bases respectively, with 3 bases between them. CDR3 region: CASSLETNYGYTF. The CDR3 bases are TGTGCCAGCAGCTTGGAGACTAACTATGGCTACACCTTC. Variable domain in full (rest from reference TRBV5-6 and TRBJ1-2): DAGVTQSPTHLIKTRGQQVTLRCSPKSGHDTVSWYQQALGQGPQFIFQYYEEEERQRGNFPDRFSGHQFPNYSSELNVNALLLGDSALYLCASSLETNYGYTFGSGTRLTVV.

This rearrangement joins TRBV7-9 to TRBJ1-6; a weak D match, TRBD1 (6 bases). The CDR3 runs to 14 residues. Germline CDR1 and CDR2: SEHNR and FQNEAQ (reference sequence). Trimming removed 4 bases at V and 6 bases at J, with 10 bases between. This CDR3 reads CASSYREINSPLHF. The CDR3 bases are TGTGCCAGCAGCTACAGGGAGATTAATTCACCCCTCCACTTT.

This chain links TRBV5-1 with TRBJ1-1; 7 nucleotides agree with TRBD1. The germline V gene has CDR1 SGHRS and CDR2 YFSETQ. V trimming: 2 bases; J trimming: 4 bases; junction bases outside the gene matches: 8. The CDR3 length is 15 residues. In DNA form, the CDR3 reads TGCGCCAGCAGCTTCTCCATCGACAGGGCCACTGAAGCTTTCTTT. The encoded protein is CASSFSIDRATEAFF.

This clone appeared once. This chain joins TRBV21-1 and TRBJ2-7; the tabulated D call, TRBD1, remains unverified against the DNA. TRBV21-1 corresponds to a pseudogene. The CDR3 sequence is 18 residues long. The CDR3 loop is CASRKQGIHIRSTYEQYF. The CDR3 DNA reads as TGTGCCAGCAGGAAACAGGGTATTCATATTCGTTCTACCTACGAGCAGTACTTC.

V and J are TRBV9 and TRBJ2-5, with D maybe TRBD2 (6 bases). Per germline, CDR1 SGDLS and CDR2 YYNGEE. The CDR3 is 15 residues long. Trimming removed 1 base from V and 2 bases from J, with 12 bases in between. The CDR3 here is CASSVRPGTQETQYF. Written as DNA, the CDR3 is TGTGCCAGCAGCGTACGCCCAGGGACTCAAGAGACCCAGTACTTC.

The chain carries TRBV2 and TRBJ2-4; D perhaps matches TRBD2 (6 bases). The CDR3 contains 14 residues. Germline V CDR1 and CDR2: SNHLY, FYNNEI. The V gene lost 6 bases and the J gene lost 8 bases, with 17 bases spanning the gap. The CDR3 is CASRLEGPQYIQYF. The CDR3 bases are TGTGCCAGCAGGTTGGAGGGTCCCCAGTACATTCAGTACTTC.

The J gene is TRBJ2-3, the V gene TRBV6-5; no firm D call. The ends were cut back, 2 bases at V and 2 bases at J, with 5 bases in the middle. The germline V gene encodes CDR1 MNHEY and CDR2 SVGAGI. This CDR3 is 13 amino acids long. CDR3 residues: CASSYGPTDTQYF. In DNA form, the CDR3 reads TGTGCCAGCAGTTACGGGCCCACAGATACGCAGTATTTT.

The CDR3 loop is CASRLNETSSGNTIYF. The CDR3 DNA sequence: TGTGCAAGTCGCTTAAATGAAACAAGCTCTGGAAACACCATATATTTT. The rearrangement links TRBV12-2 to TRBJ1-3; no DNA check was done on the table's D call, TRBD1. TRBV12-2 is classified as a pseudogene. This CDR3 region has 16 residues.

The V call is TRBV5-6, the J call TRBJ2-7; D is undetermined. The CDR3 spans 13 residues. The germline V gene has CDR1 SGHDT and CDR2 YYEEEE. The V and J ends lost 0 bases and 4 bases respectively, with 8 bases between them. The CDR3 nucleotides are TGTGCCAGCAGCTTGGAGGGCGTTTACGAGCAGTACTTC. Translated: CASSLEGVYEQYF. The whole variable domain, remainder taken from reference TRBV5-6 and TRBJ2-7, is DAGVTQSPTHLIKTRGQQVTLRCSPKSGHDTVSWYQQALGQGPQFIFQYYEEEERQRGNFPDRFSGHQFPNYSSELNVNALLLGDSALYLCASSLEGVYEQYFGPGTRLTVT.

The chain recombines TRBV6-6 with TRBJ1-2, with D maybe TRBD1 (5 bases). CDR1 is MNHNY and CDR2 is SVGAGI in the germline V gene (reference sequence). V lost 5 bases and J lost 4, with 8 bases in between. The CDR3 covers 12 residues. As DNA, the CDR3 is TGTGCCAGCAGTGGGGGGGGCTATGGCTACACCTTC. Translating it yields CASSGGGYGYTF.